Presented here are 29 T cell receptor beta chains from one specimen sequenced in a study of regulatory T cells in long-lasting Graves disease. Researchers made TCR beta libraries by using iRepertoire HTBI primers and running Arm-PCR on CDR3 regions. One entry per CDR3 protein results from TCRdb running MiXCR on the multiplex PCR reads. The sample holds about 340,000 distinct CDR3 sequences, about 20% seen once. This sample's time point: persistent/refractory GD, antithyroid drugs over 5 years with positive TRAb. Extracted PBMC RNA gave rise to the TCR library. The specimen comprised peripheral blood mononuclear cells (PBMCs), sampled when the disease was refractory, from a patient treated with antithyroid drugs. These TCRs come from a female donor with Graves disease.

The chain carries TRBV9 and TRBJ1-5; the D is unclear. Germline loops: CDR1 SGDLS, CDR2 YYNGEE. The CDR3 has 13 residues. Trimming removed 0 bases from V and 5 bases from J, with 6 bases in between. Here the CDR3 DNA reads TGTGCCAGCAGCGTAGCTCAGGATCAGCCCCAGCATTTT. Translating gives CASSVAQDQPQHF.

In its sample, this clonotype was seen many times. The CDR3 ends on some other residue instead of the conserved phenylalanine or tryptophan, so this is likely a read error. The CDR3 loop reads CASSEALGMNTEAFV. The CDR3 region has the DNA TGTGCCAGCAGTGAAGCGCTAGGGATGAACACTGAAGCTTTCGTT. The chain recombines TRBV2 with TRBJ1-1; D gene unclear. The germline V gene has CDR1 SNHLY and CDR2 FYNNEI. V lost 0 bases and J 0 bases, leaving 8 bases between the germline ends. The CDR3 extends over 15 amino acids.

The gene calls are TRBV11-2 and TRBJ2-7, with D possibly TRBD2 on 7 matching bases. This CDR3 has 16 amino acids. V was clipped by 2 bases and J by 3 bases, with 17 bases between them. Germline V gives CDR1 SGHAT, CDR2 FQNNGV. The chain's CDR3 is CASSLRNGGARYEQYF. The CDR3 coding sequence is TGTGCCAGCAGCTTAAGGAATGGGGGGGCCCGCTACGAGCAGTACTTC.

This clonotype was counted many times. This rearrangement joins TRBV28 to TRBJ2-7, with 7 bases identical to TRBD2. Germline CDR1 reads MDHEN; CDR2 reads SYDVKM. The V and J ends lost 6 bases and 3 bases, in that order; junction bases with no gene match: 5. The CDR3 has 13 residues. In nucleotides, the CDR3 is TGTGCCAGCAGCTCAGGACTAGGCTACGAGCAGTACTTC. Amino acids: CASSSGLGYEQYF.

V gene TRBV3-1 combines with J gene TRBJ2-7; no reliable D call. Germline CDR1 is LGHDT and CDR2 is YNNKEL (reference sequence). The CDR3 runs to 14 residues. With 0 bases removed from V and 7 bases from J, the gap between germline ends came to 13 bases. The CDR3 loop reads CASSQDYAYWEQYF. CDR3 nucleotides: TGTGCCAGCAGCCAAGATTACGCCTATTGGGAGCAGTACTTC.

This clonotype was detected ten times or more. This sequence joins TRBV6-1 and TRBJ1-6, with a possible D match to TRBD1 (6 bases). V dropped 8 bases and J dropped 6 bases, with 23 bases sitting between them. The CDR3 runs 17 residues. Germline loops: CDR1 MNHNS, CDR2 SASEGT. The CDR3 region has the DNA TGTGCCAGCTCACTCATCCCGAACAGGGCGGGTAATTCACCCCTCCACTTT. Amino acid sequence: CASSLIPNRAGNSPLHF.

This clonotype has ten or more counts. The chain is built from TRBV7-2 and TRBJ1-1, with a tentative D call TRBD1 (5 bases). V was shortened by 5 bases and J by 6 bases, with 13 bases between the two germline ends. This CDR3 is 13 amino acids long. Germline CDR1 and CDR2: SGHTA and FQGNSA. The CDR3 DNA is TGTGCCAGCAGCCTCTTCGACAGTGCTGAAGCTTTCTTT. Its protein product is CASSLFDSAEAFF.

CDR3 bases: TGTGCCAGCAGTTCCGGGACAGGGGTCAAAGCCCAGCATTTT. It yields the protein CASSSGTGVKAQHF. The chain combines TRBV6-2 or TRBV6-3 with TRBJ1-5; TRBD1 matches at 10 bases. Germline V gene sequence: CDR1 MNHEY, CDR2 SVGEGT. CDR3 length equals 14 residues. The trim removed 4 bases at V and 11 bases at J, leaving 8 bases unmatched.

The DNA of the CDR3 is TGCGCCAGCAGCCCGACACTTGAAGGATCCCACAATCAGCCCCAGCATTTT. Amino acids: CASSPTLEGSHNQPQHF. The rearrangement links TRBV4-1 to TRBJ1-5; D is unclear. This CDR3 has 17 amino acids. V was clipped by 4 bases and J by 3 bases, with 19 bases between them. Germline V gives CDR1 MGHRA, CDR2 YSYEKL.

This clonotype came up many times. V usage is TRBV28 and J usage is TRBJ2-7, with D possibly matching TRBD1 (6 bases). Trimming removed 5 bases at V and 6 bases at J, with 26 bases between. The CDR3 length is 17 residues. Germline V gene data show CDR1 as MDHEN and CDR2 as SYDVKM. CDR3 sequence reads: CASSPGQTSYIRSEQYF. DNA of the CDR3: TGTGCCAGCAGTCCCGGACAGACATCCTACATCCGAAGCGAGCAGTACTTC.

J is TRBJ1-6 and V is TRBV9; D might be TRBD1 (6 bases). The CDR3 is 16 amino acids. The V gene's germline CDR1 is SGDLS and CDR2 YYNGEE. Trimming removed 3 bases at V and 9 bases at J, with 19 bases between. The CDR3 region has the DNA TGTGCCAGCAGCGAAGGGGGTGGCAGGGCTGGTTCACCCCTCCACTTT. Translation: CASSEGGGRAGSPLHF. Variable domain in full (rest from reference TRBV9 and TRBJ1-6): DSGVTQTPKHLITATGQRVTLRCSPRSGDLSVYWYQQSLDQGLQFLIQYYNGEERAKGNILERFSAQQFPDLHSELNLSSLELGDSALYFCASSEGGGRAGSPLHFGNGTRLTVT.

V usage is TRBV11-2 and J usage is TRBJ2-7; 7 nucleotides align to TRBD1. Germline V lookup: CDR1 SGHAT, CDR2 FQNNGV. The CDR3 is 14 amino acids. V was clipped by 6 bases and J by 3 bases; unmatched bases: 8. In nucleotides, the CDR3 is TGTGCCAGCAGACCCGCCCGACAGGGCTACGAGCAGTACTTC. Its translation: CASRPARQGYEQYF.

There are a few counts of this clonotype. The chain carries TRBV10-2 and TRBJ2-7; 9 nucleotides align to TRBD2. J lost 0 bases, V lost 4 bases, and 7 bases had no gene match. CDR3 length: 16 amino acids. Germline V gene sequence: CDR1 WSHSY, CDR2 SAAADI. CDR3 sequence reads: CASSGLAGPLSYEQYF. CDR3 in DNA: TGCGCCAGCAGTGGGCTAGCGGGGCCCCTCTCCTACGAGCAGTACTTC.

In its sample, this clonotype was seen many times. This CDR3 reads CASSFSTGKEQYF. CDR3 in DNA: TGTGCCAGCAGCTTCTCGACAGGGAAAGAGCAGTACTTC. The chain uses TRBV7-8 and TRBJ2-7; 7 positions agree with TRBD1. Trimming took 3 bases from V and 7 from J; bases not matched to a gene: 6. The CDR3 is made up of 13 amino acids. The germline CDR1 and CDR2 sequences are SGHVS and FQNEAQ.

The CDR3 region is CASSPGRLGELFF. The DNA of the CDR3 is TGTGCCAGCTCACCGGGACGGTTGGGGGAGCTGTTTTTT. The chain uses TRBV18 and TRBJ2-2, with D possibly called TRBD1 or TRBD2 (5 bases each). Germline-derived CDR1 and CDR2 are KGHSH and LQKENI. Trimming took 3 bases from V and 8 from J, leaving 10 bases between them. The CDR3 extends over 13 amino acids.

At least ten counts were recorded for this clonotype. The chain is built from TRBV2 and TRBJ1-6; maybe TRBD1 (5 bases). The V end lost 5 bases, the J end lost 14 bases, and 16 bases lay between the germline ends. The CDR3 sequence is 13 residues long. Germline CDR1 is SNHLY and CDR2 is FYNNEI. DNA of the CDR3: TGTGCCAGCAGTCGGGACGGACCTCGGGCCCTCCACTTT. Its protein product is CASSRDGPRALHF.

There are a few counts of this clonotype. This chain uses TRBV7-8 with TRBJ1-3; D possibly corresponds to TRBD1 (6 bases). With 6 bases removed from V and 4 bases from J, the gap between germline ends came to 22 bases. The germline V gene has CDR1 SGHVS and CDR2 FQNEAQ. The CDR3 length is 17 residues. CDR3 nucleotide sequence: TGTGCCAGCAGTCCTCGGGAGGGGGGAATTGCCGGAAACACCATATATTTT. As protein: CASSPREGGIAGNTIYF. Using reference TRBV7-8 and TRBJ1-3 for the parts outside the CDR3, the full variable domain is GAGVSQSPRYKVAKRGQDVALRCDPISGHVSLFWYQQALGQGPEFLTYFQNEAQLDKSGLPSDRFFAERPEGSVSTLKIQRTQQEDSAVYLCASSPREGGIAGNTIYFGEGSWLTVV.

This clonotype was detected many times. The chain joins TRBV6-5 to TRBJ2-7; D is possibly TRBD2 (7 bases). Germline CDR1 reads MNHEY; CDR2 reads SVGAGI. CDR3 length equals 13 residues. V lost 4 bases and J 12 bases, leaving 19 bases between the germline ends. CDR3 in DNA: TGTGCCAGCAGTTCCAGGGGACTACCCCCTCTGTACTTC. Protein product: CASSSRGLPPLYF.

This clonotype was seen at least ten times. The chain is built from TRBV28 and TRBJ2-7; 8 bases map to TRBD2. J gave up 2 bases and V 4 bases, and 10 bases lay outside the gene matches. This CDR3 has 16 amino acids. From germline, CDR1 is MDHEN and CDR2 SYDVKM. The CDR3 bases are TGTGCCAGCAGTTCCCCCGGGGGGGCTGTCCCCTACGAGCAGTACTTC. Translation: CASSSPGGAVPYEQYF.

This chain joins TRBV3-1 and TRBJ2-5; 9 bases are a match to TRBD2. The germline V gene encodes CDR1 LGHDT and CDR2 YNNKEL (reference sequence). J was trimmed by 4 bases and V by 5 bases; bases with no gene match: 8. The CDR3 contains 15 residues. The CDR3 DNA follows: TGTGCCAGCAGCGGCAGGCGGGAGGGGTCAGAGACCCAGTACTTC. Protein product: CASSGRREGSETQYF.

This clonotype was detected only a few times. CDR3 nucleotides: TGTGCCTGGAGTGTTAGAGGGGTGGACTACGAGCAGTACTTC. This sequence encodes CAWSVRGVDYEQYF. J is TRBJ2-7 and V is TRBV30; D tentatively fits TRBD1 or TRBD2 (5 bases each). This CDR3 comprises 14 residues. V dropped 0 bases and J dropped 3 bases, with 12 bases sitting between them. Germline CDR1 GTSNPN, CDR2 SVGIG (reference sequence).

A few counts support this clonotype. The chain employs TRBV18 and TRBJ2-5; D tentatively fits TRBD1 or TRBD2 (5 bases each). Per germline, CDR1 KGHSH and CDR2 LQKENI. The CDR3 runs to 16 residues. V lost 1 base to trimming and J lost 5 bases, with 17 bases between them. CDR3 residues: CASSPLNGGPRETQYF. The CDR3 nucleotides are TGTGCCAGCTCACCACTAAATGGGGGTCCGCGGGAGACCCAGTACTTC.

The chain combines TRBV6-2 or TRBV6-3 with TRBJ2-7, with 9 bases matching TRBD1. Germline V gives CDR1 MNHEY, CDR2 SVGEGT. V shed 0 bases, J shed 2 bases, and the junction held 5 bases outside the gene matches. This CDR3 region has 16 residues. The CDR3 bases are TGTGCCAGCAGTTACTCACAGGGGGCGAGGACCTACGAGCAGTACTTC. It translates to CASSYSQGARTYEQYF.

This clonotype was counted ten times or more. V usage is TRBV7-2 and J usage is TRBJ2-5; D uncertain. The CDR3 spans 14 residues. Germline CDR1 reads SGHTA; CDR2 reads FQGNSA. The ends were cut back, 3 bases at V and 5 bases at J, with 13 bases in the middle. The CDR3 here is CASSLGSHGETQYF. The DNA of the CDR3 is TGTGCCAGCAGCTTGGGGTCACACGGGGAGACCCAGTACTTC.

This clonotype appeared many times. V gene TRBV13 combines with J gene TRBJ1-2, with 7 bases that match TRBD1. The germline CDR1 and CDR2 sequences are PRHDT and FYEKMQ (reference sequence). The CDR3 spans 17 residues. Trimming at V came to 5 bases and at J to 0 bases, leaving 12 bases not matched to a gene. CDR3 region: CASSQLDRELANYGYTF. The CDR3 DNA reads TGTGCCAGCAGCCAACTTGACAGGGAGTTAGCTAACTATGGCTACACCTTC.

This clonotype was seen many times. This rearrangement joins TRBV6-1 to TRBJ2-2; TRBD2 matches at 11 bases. This CDR3 contains 16 residues. The trim removed 6 bases at V and 1 base at J, leaving 4 bases unmatched. In germline, CDR1 is MNHNS, CDR2 SASEGT. The CDR3 nucleotides read TGTGCCAGCAGGAGAGGGACTAGCGGGAACACCGGGGAGCTGTTTTTT. Translated: CASRRGTSGNTGELFF.

This clonotype turned up a few times. The rearrangement uses TRBV9 and TRBJ2-7; a possible D gene is TRBD2 (6 bases). The CDR3 loop spans 14 amino acids. Germline assignment: CDR1 SGDLS and CDR2 YYNGEE. V was clipped by 0 bases and J by 2 bases, with 9 bases between them. CDR3 in DNA: TGTGCCAGCAGCGTAGACGGGAGTCCCTACGAGCAGTACTTC. Amino acid sequence: CASSVDGSPYEQYF.

This clonotype was found many times. The chain carries TRBV28 and TRBJ1-2, with D possibly TRBD1 on 5 matching bases. V lost 4 bases and J 4 bases, leaving 16 bases between the germline ends. Germline CDR1 MDHEN, CDR2 SYDVKM. The CDR3 has 15 amino acids. The CDR3, as DNA: TGTGCCAGCAGTTCTTACTCAGGGAAGTCCTATGGCTACACCTTC. Translated: CASSSYSGKSYGYTF.

This clonotype has a count of ten or more. This chain links TRBV12-3 or TRBV12-4 with TRBJ1-2, with D unresolved. The CDR3 covers 13 residues. V was trimmed by 0 bases and J by 8 bases, leaving 10 bases between them. Here the CDR3 DNA reads TGTGCCAGCAGTTTAGCTACACGGTCCGGCTACACCTTC. This sequence encodes CASSLATRSGYTF.